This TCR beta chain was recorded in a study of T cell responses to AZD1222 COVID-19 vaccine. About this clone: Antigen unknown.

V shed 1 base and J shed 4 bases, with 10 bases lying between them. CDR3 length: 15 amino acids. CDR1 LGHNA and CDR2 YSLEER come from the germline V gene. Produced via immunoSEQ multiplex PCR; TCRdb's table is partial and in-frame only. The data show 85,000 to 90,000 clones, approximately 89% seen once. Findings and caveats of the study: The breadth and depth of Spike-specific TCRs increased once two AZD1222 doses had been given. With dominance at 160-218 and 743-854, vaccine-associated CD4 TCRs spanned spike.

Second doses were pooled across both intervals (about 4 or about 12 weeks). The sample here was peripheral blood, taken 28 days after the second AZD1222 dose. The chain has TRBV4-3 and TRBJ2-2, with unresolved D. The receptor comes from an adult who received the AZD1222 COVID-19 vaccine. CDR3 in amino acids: CASSQAPRVTGELFF. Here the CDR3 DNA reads TGCGCCAGCAGCCAAGCTCCCCGAGTCACCGGGGAGCTGTTTTTT.